This T cell receptor beta chain was found in a study of T cell changes during pregnancy in multiple sclerosis. This clone has only one observation. The V gene lost 1 base and the J gene lost 1 base, with 14 bases spanning the gap. CDR3 length: 16 amino acids. CDR1 and CDR2 (germline): GTSNPN, SVGIG (reference sequence). Assay used: immunoSEQ multiplex PCR; TCRdb lists only in-frame clones, some missing. This sample carries about 65,000 clones, over 80% of them seen once, and the ten largest clones take 3%. The clonotype originates from a female donor in good health, enrolled as a control in a pregnancy study. Sequencing used CD8+ T cells from peripheral blood mononuclear cells, obtained in the third trimester of pregnancy. This chain connects TRBV30 to TRBJ2-1; tentatively, D is TRBD2 (5 bases). This CDR3 reads CAWSAAAWRSYNEQFF. CDR3 in DNA: TGTGCCTGGAGTGCCGCGGCCTGGAGGTCCTACAATGAGCAGTTCTTC.